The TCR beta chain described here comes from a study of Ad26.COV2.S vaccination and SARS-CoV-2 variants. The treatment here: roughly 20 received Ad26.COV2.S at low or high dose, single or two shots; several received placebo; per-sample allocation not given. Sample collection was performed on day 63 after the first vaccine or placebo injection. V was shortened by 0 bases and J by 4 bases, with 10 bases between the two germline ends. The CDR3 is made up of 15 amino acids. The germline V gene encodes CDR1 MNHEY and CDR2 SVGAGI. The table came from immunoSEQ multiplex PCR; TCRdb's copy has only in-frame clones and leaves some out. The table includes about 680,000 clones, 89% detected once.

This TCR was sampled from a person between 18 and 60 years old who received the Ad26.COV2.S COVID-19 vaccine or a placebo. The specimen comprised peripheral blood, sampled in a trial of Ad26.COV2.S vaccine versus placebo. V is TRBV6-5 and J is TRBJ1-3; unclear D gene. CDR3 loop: CASSYSRAGGNTIYF. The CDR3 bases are TGTGCCAGCAGTTACTCGAGGGCCGGAGGAAACACCATATATTTT.